These 5 T cell receptor beta chains originate from one sample sequenced in a study of control samples from healthy donors and cancer patients. Sequenced by immunoSEQ multiplex PCR; TCRdb stores in-frame clones only, minus some. The sample shows some 120,000 clones, more than 80% of them seen only once. The material sequenced was blood. These receptors all stem from a man aged 45 to 65 in good health.

This sequence joins TRBV10-3 and TRBJ1-5, with D hard to call. The V and J ends lost 8 bases and 6 bases respectively, with 8 bases between them. The CDR3 runs 11 residues. CDR1 is ENHRY and CDR2 is SYGVKD in the germline V gene. The CDR3 sequence: CAIGSGQPQHF. The CDR3 DNA reads TGTGCCATCGGGTCGGGTCAGCCCCAGCATTTT.

The rearrangement joins TRBV30 to TRBJ1-1; 7 positions agree with TRBD1. Trimming removed 4 bases from V and 2 bases from J; junction bases left unmatched: 4. The CDR3 runs 13 residues. Germline values: CDR1 GTSNPN, CDR2 SVGIG (reference sequence). CDR3 loop: CAWTRQGNTEAFF. The CDR3 nucleotides are TGTGCCTGGACTCGACAGGGCAACACTGAAGCTTTCTTT.

The chain recombines TRBV7-2 with TRBJ1-1, with D maybe TRBD1 (6 bases). Germline CDR1 and CDR2: SGHTA and FQGNSA. The V gene lost 4 bases and the J gene lost 4 bases, with 13 bases spanning the gap. The CDR3 contains 14 residues. CDR3 residues: CASSSDRHRTEAFF. The CDR3 nucleotides are TGTGCCAGCAGCTCAGACAGGCATCGCACTGAAGCTTTCTTT.

The rearrangement uses TRBV4-1 and TRBJ1-3, with D possibly TRBD1 on 6 matching bases. Between the trimmed V and J ends, which lost 1 base and 1 base, there was a span of 14 bases. The CDR3 loop spans 17 amino acids. From germline, CDR1 is MGHRA and CDR2 YSYEKL. The CDR3 spells CASSQGGGAHSGNTIYF. In DNA, the CDR3 is TGCGCCAGCAGCCAAGGAGGGGGGGCGCATTCTGGAAACACCATATATTTT.

The chain recombines TRBV30 with TRBJ1-1; the D is unclear. The CDR3 has 10 residues. The ends were cut back, 4 bases at V and 10 bases at J, with 10 bases in the middle. Germline values: CDR1 GTSNPN, CDR2 SVGIG (reference sequence). In nucleotides, the CDR3 is TGTGCCTGGACCCCTGCGACAGCTTTCTTT. This codes for CAWTPATAFF. Drawing the rest from reference TRBV30 and TRBJ1-1, the complete variable domain is SQTIHQWPATLVQPVGSPLSLECTVEGTSNPNLYWYRQAAGRGLQLLFYSVGIGQISSEVPQNLSASRPQDRQFILSSKKLLLSDSGFYLCAWTPATAFFGQGTRLTVV.